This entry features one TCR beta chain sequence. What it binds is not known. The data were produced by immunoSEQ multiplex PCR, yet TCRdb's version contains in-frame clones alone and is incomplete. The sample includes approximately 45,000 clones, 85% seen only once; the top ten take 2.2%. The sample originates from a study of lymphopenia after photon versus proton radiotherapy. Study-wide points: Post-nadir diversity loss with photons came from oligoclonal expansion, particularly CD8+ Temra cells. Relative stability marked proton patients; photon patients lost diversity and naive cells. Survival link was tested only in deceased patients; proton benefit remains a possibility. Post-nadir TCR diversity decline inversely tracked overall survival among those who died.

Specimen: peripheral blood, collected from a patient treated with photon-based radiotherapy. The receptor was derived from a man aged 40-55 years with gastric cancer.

Written as DNA, the CDR3 is TGCAGCGTTGCCTTACAGGGGGCAGGCACTGAAGCTTTCTTT. Residues: CSVALQGAGTEAFF. The chain has TRBV29-1 and TRBJ1-1, with TRBD1 matching over 9 bases. The length of the CDR3 is 14 residues. Germline V lookup: CDR1 SQVTM, CDR2 ANQGSEA. The V gene end was trimmed by 4 bases and the J gene end by 4 bases; junction bases not matched to a gene: 7. Variable domain in full (rest from reference TRBV29-1 and TRBJ1-1): SAVISQKPSRDICQRGTSLTIQCQVDSQVTMMFWYRQQPGQSLTLIATANQGSEATYESGFVIDKFPISRPNLTFSTLTVSNMSPEDSSIYLCSVALQGAGTEAFFGQGTRLTVV.